Sequencing of this T cell receptor beta chain was carried out in a study of T cells in Graves' hyperthyroidism and ophthalmopathy. Researchers took RNA transcripts and amplified the TCR beta CDR3 regions from them. TCR CDR3 underwent first-round RT-PCR with the HTBI primer set. Each CDR3 protein is one row after TCRdb ran MiXCR on the multiplex PCR reads. The profile shows almost 600,000 distinct CDR3 sequences, more than 45% of them singletons. The table lists this clonotype with many counts. Its specificity is unknown. Regarding the study as a whole: Stable hyperthyroidism and ophthalmopathy were separated using 13 V-J signatures.

Sample: peripheral blood or thyroid tissue (not recorded which). The clonotype originates from a woman aged 18-35 years with Graves' hyperthyroidism.

CDR3 loop: CASSVRGRKETQYF. CDR3 coding DNA: TGTGCCAGCAGCGTCCGGGGCAGAAAAGAGACCCAGTACTTC. The chain recombines TRBV5-6 with TRBJ2-5; D may match TRBD1 or TRBD2 (5 bases each). The V and J ends lost 4 bases and 3 bases respectively, with 13 bases between them. The CDR3 spans 14 residues. Germline CDR1 reads SGHDT; CDR2 reads YYEEEE. The full variable domain, rest sourced from reference TRBV5-6 and TRBJ2-5, is DAGVTQSPTHLIKTRGQQVTLRCSPKSGHDTVSWYQQALGQGPQFIFQYYEEEERQRGNFPDRFSGHQFPNYSSELNVNALLLGDSALYLCASSVRGRKETQYFGPGTRLLVL.